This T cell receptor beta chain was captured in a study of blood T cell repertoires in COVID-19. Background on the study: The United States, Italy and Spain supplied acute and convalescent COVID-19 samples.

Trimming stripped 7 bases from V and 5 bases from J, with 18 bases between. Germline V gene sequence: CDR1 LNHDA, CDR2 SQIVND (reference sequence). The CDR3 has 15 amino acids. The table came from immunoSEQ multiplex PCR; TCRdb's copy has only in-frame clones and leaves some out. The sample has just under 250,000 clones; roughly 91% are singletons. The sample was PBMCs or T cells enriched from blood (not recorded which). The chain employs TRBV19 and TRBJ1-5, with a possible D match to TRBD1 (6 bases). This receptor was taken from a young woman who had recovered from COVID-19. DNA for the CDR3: TGTGCCAGTAACCCAGGCACAGGGAGGGATCAGCCCCAGCATTTT. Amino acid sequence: CASNPGTGRDQPQHF.